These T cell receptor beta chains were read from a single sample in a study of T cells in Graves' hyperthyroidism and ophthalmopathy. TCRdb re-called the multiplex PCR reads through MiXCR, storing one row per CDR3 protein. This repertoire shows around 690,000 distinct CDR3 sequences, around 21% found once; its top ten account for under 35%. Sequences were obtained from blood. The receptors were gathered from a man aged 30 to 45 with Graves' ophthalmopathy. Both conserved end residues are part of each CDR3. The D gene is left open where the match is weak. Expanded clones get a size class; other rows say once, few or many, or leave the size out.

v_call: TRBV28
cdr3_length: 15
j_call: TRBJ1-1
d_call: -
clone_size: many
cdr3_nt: TGTGCCAGCAGTCCCGGCACCCAGGGGAACACTGAAGCTTTCTTT
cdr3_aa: CASSPGTQGNTEAFF

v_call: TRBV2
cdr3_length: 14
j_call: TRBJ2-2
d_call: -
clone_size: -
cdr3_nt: TGTGCCAGCAGTGAAGTACGGAACACCGGGGAGCTGTTTTTT
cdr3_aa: CASSEVRNTGELFF

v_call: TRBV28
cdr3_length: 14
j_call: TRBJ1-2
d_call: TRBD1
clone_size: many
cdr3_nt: TGTGCCAGCACTATCCCACAGGGGCAGAGGGGCTACACCTTC
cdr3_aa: CASTIPQGQRGYTF

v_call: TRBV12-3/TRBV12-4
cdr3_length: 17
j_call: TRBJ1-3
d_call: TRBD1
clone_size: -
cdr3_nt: TGTGCCAGCAGTTTATTGGGGACAGGCAGCTCTGGAAACACCATATATTTT
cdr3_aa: CASSLLGTGSSGNTIYF

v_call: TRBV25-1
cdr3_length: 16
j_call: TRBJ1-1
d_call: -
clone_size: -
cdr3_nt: TGTGCCAGCAGTGAGTCCCGAGCAGGCCAGAACACTGAAGCTTTCTTT
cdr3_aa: CASSESRAGQNTEAFF

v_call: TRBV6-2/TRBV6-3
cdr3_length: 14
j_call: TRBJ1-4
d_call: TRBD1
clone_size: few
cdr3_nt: TGTGCCAGCAGTAACACAGGGGGCAATGAAAAACTGTTTTTT
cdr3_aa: CASSNTGGNEKLFF

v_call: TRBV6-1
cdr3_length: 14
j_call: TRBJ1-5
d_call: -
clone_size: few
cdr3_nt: TGTGCCAGCAGGTATATTTATAGCAATCAGCCCCAGCATTTT
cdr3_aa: CASRYIYSNQPQHF

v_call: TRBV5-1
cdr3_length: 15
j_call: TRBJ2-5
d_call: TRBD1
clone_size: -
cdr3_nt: TGCGCCAGCAGCCATGGGGACAGGGTAGAAGAGACCCAGTACTTC
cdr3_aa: CASSHGDRVEETQYF

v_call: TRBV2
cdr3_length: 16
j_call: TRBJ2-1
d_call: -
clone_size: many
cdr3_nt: TGTGCCAGCAGTGATGGGAGAGGGTTGGCATACAATGAGCAGTTCTTC
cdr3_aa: CASSDGRGLAYNEQFF

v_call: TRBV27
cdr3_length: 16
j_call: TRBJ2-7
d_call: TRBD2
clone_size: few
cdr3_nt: TGTGCCGACGCCTCGGGGACTAGCGGGAGGGCCTACGAGCAGTACTTC
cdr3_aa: CADASGTSGRAYEQYF

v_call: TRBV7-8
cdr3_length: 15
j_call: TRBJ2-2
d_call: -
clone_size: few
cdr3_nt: TGTGCCAGCAGCGCTACACAAGCGAACACCGGGGAGCTGTTTTTT
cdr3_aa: CASSATQANTGELFF